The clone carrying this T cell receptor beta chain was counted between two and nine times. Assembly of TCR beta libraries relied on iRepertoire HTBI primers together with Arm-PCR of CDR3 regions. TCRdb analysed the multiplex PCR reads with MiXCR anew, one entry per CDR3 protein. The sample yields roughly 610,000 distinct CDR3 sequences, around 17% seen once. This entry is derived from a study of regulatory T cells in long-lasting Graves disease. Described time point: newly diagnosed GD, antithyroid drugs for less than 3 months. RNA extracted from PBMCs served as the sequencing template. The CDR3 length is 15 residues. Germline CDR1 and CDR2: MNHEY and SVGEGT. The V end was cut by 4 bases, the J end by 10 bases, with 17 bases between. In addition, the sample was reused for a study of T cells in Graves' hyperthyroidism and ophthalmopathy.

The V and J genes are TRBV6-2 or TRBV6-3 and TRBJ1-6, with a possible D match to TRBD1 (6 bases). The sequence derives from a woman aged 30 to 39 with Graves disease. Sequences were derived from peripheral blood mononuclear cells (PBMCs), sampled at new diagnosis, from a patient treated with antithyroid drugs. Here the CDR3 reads CASSFDTGIHSPLHF. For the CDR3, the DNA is TGTGCCAGCAGTTTTGACACAGGGATCCACTCACCCCTCCACTTT.